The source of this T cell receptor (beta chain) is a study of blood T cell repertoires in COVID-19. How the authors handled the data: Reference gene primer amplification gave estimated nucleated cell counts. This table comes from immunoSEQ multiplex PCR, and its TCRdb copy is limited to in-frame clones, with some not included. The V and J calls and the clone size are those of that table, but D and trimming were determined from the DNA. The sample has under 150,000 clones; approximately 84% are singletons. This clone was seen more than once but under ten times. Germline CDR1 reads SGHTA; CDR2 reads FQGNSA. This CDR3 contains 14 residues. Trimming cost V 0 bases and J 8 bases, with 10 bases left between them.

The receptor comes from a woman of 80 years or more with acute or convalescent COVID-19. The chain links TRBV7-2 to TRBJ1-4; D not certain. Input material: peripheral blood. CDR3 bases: TGTGCCAGCAGCTTAGCGATGGCCGGGGAAAAACTGTTTTTT. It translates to CASSLAMAGEKLFF.